This T cell receptor (beta chain) is drawn from a study of cytomegalovirus exposure and HLA in healthy donors. Use of 60 Vbeta and 13 Jbeta primers characterized the PCR. Here immunoSEQ multiplex PCR was the method, and the copy in TCRdb shows in-frame clones only, minus some. The sample shows 100,000 to 150,000 clones, approximately 80% of them seen only once. Germline lookup yields CDR1 GTSNPN and CDR2 SVGIG (reference sequence). The CDR3 length is 11 residues. The study, taken as a whole, reports: Productive status was seen about 87% or about 30% of the time for most TCR beta V segments in an earlier analysis.

Note on this clone: Its antigen remains unidentified. Its ends do not fully match the called genes, so a read error is possible.

This rearrangement joins TRBV30 to TRBJ2-1; D uncertain. This sequence was found in a young man in good health and CMV-seropositive. Material: PBMCs. The CDR3 here is CAWTPGNEQFF. The CDR3 DNA reads as TGTGCTTGGACGCCCGGCAATGAGCAGTTCTTC.